The table lists the clone carrying this T cell receptor (beta chain) with a count of one. The antigen is not known. The data derive from a study of chemoradiotherapy in HPV16-positive cancers. Overall study: A couple of HPV16-positive patients' cells yielded candidate HPV-specific clones and common motifs.

Repertoires were sampled repeatedly during chemoradiotherapy. Method: immunoSEQ multiplex PCR; TCRdb's copy keeps in-frame clones and lacks some. The sample consists of about 67,000 clones, 88% of them appearing once. Notes on the study in general: In HPV16-positive patients, HPV-responsive T-cell expansion tracked better recurrence-free survival. Candidate HPV-specific clones and E7-related TCR motifs grew in tumor during treatment.

The CDR3 extends over 16 amino acids. Germline values: CDR1 PRHDT, CDR2 FYEKMQ (reference sequence). Trimming stripped 5 bases from V and 8 bases from J, with 22 bases between. This receptor was identified in a human donor with HPV-associated anogenital cancer. The rearrangement uses TRBV13 and TRBJ2-1; tentatively, D is TRBD2 (6 bases). The sequences come from blood, collected from a patient who underwent chemoradiotherapy. Here the CDR3 reads CASSTRGLAYDDEQFF. DNA for the CDR3: TGTGCCAGCAGCACCCGTGGGCTAGCGTACGACGATGAGCAGTTCTTC.